These T cell receptor beta chains were read from a single sample in a study of blood T cell repertoires in COVID-19. Repertoires were generated with immunoSEQ multiplex PCR, while TCRdb's copy carries only in-frame clones and drops some. The sample carries about 190,000 clones, 80% to 90% recorded once. The sample consisted of peripheral blood. These receptor sequences come from a man in his sixties or seventies with active or convalescent COVID-19. Both conserved end residues are part of each CDR3. The D gene is left open where the match is weak. A clone size is listed for some rows: how often the clone was seen (once, few, many), or a class if it is expanded.

V gene,D gene,J gene,clone size,CDR3 DNA,CDR3 protein
TRBV7-7,TRBD1,TRBJ2-7,once,TGTGCCAGCAGCCAAAGGTGGGACAGGGTTCCCTCCGCGAATTACGAGCAGTACTTC,CASSQRWDRVPSANYEQYF
TRBV15,-,TRBJ1-2,-,TGTGCCACCAGCAGAGAACCAGGACAGATGGATGGCTACACCTTC,CATSREPGQMDGYTF
TRBV6-1,-,TRBJ1-4,once,TGTGCCAGCAGTGACTGGAAGGGCCCGGGGGATGAAAAACTGTTTTTT,CASSDWKGPGDEKLFF
TRBV7-8,-,TRBJ2-7,-,TGTGCCAGCAGCTTAGCGTTGGGCAGGAACTACGAGCAGTACTTC,CASSLALGRNYEQYF
TRBV18,-,TRBJ2-7,once,TGTGCCAGCTCACCGATACCGGGACAACACTCCTACGAGCAGTACTTC,CASSPIPGQHSYEQYF
TRBV27,-,TRBJ1-5,-,TGTGCCAGCAGTTTCTATAGCAATCAGCCCCAGCATTTT,CASSFYSNQPQHF
TRBV5-8,-,TRBJ2-1,-,TGTGCCAGCAGCTTGTCGCTAGTTGCCTACAATGAGCAGTTCTTC,CASSLSLVAYNEQFF
TRBV28,-,TRBJ1-5,-,TGTGCCAGCAGGGGCCCTCCGGAAAATCAGCCCCAGCATTTT,CASRGPPENQPQHF
TRBV7-9,TRBD2,TRBJ2-3,-,TGTGCCAGCAGCTTATTAGGGAGGGCCAGAGTGAGCACAGATACGCAGTATTTT,CASSLLGRARVSTDTQYF
TRBV5-4,TRBD1,TRBJ1-2,-,TGTGCCAGCAGCCCTGGACAGGCCAACTATGGCTACACCTTC,CASSPGQANYGYTF
TRBV18,TRBD2,TRBJ2-7,-,TGTGCCAGCTCACCAAGCCTCCTGACTAGCCCCGACGAGCAGTACTTC,CASSPSLLTSPDEQYF
TRBV27,TRBD2,TRBJ2-1,-,TGTGCCAGCAGTTTAGGAACTAGCGGACAGTATGAGCAGTTCTTC,CASSLGTSGQYEQFF
TRBV5-6,TRBD2,TRBJ2-1,once,TGTGCCAGCAGCTTGGTGACTAGCGTCAATGAGCAGTTCTTC,CASSLVTSVNEQFF
TRBV30,TRBD1,TRBJ1-2,-,TGTGCCCGGGACAGGGATCATGGCTACACCTTC,CARDRDHGYTF
TRBV30,-,TRBJ1-3,-,TGTGCCTGGAGCCCAGGGTTCGGCTCTGGAAACACCATATATTTT,CAWSPGFGSGNTIYF
TRBV5-1,-,TRBJ2-2,-,TGCGCCAGCAGCATCACAGGGAGAACGAACACCGGGGAGCTGTTTTTT,CASSITGRTNTGELFF
TRBV28,-,TRBJ1-5,-,TGTGCCAGCAGTTTTGGGGGCATGGGCAATCAGCCCCAGCATTTT,CASSFGGMGNQPQHF
TRBV5-4,-,TRBJ2-3,-,TGTGCCAGCAGCGCCGGGAGCACAGATACGCAGTATTTT,CASSAGSTDTQYF
TRBV3-1/TRBV3-2,-,TRBJ1-3,-,TGTGCCAGCAGCCAAGGACATTCTGGAAACACCATATATTTT,CASSQGHSGNTIYF
TRBV9,-,TRBJ2-7,-,TGTGCCAGCAGCGTAACCGGGAGCTCCTACGAGCAGTACTTC,CASSVTGSSYEQYF
TRBV4-3,-,TRBJ2-3,-,TGCGCCAGCAGCCAAGGAGGTGGCGGAATAAGCACAGATACGCAGTATTTT,CASSQGGGGISTDTQYF
TRBV27,-,TRBJ1-6,-,TGTGCCAGCAGTTTCCAGGCCAGGGCGAATAATTCACCCCTCCACTTT,CASSFQARANNSPLHF
TRBV5-5,TRBD2,TRBJ2-2,-,TGTGCCAGCAGCTCCATGAGCGGGGCGTACACCGGGGAGCTGTTTTTT,CASSSMSGAYTGELFF
TRBV6-5,TRBD2,TRBJ2-7,-,TGTGCCAGCAGTTCCACGGGACTAGCCTACGAGCAGTACTTC,CASSSTGLAYEQYF
TRBV7-8,TRBD1,TRBJ1-5,-,TGTGCCAGCAGCTTACAGACAGGGTTCCAGCCCCAGCATTTT,CASSLQTGFQPQHF
TRBV7-6,-,TRBJ1-2,-,TGTGCCAGCAGCGCCACGCAGGGGAACCCAATGGGCTACACCTTC,CASSATQGNPMGYTF
TRBV30,TRBD2,TRBJ2-5,-,TGTGCCTGGAGTTGGGGACTAGGGGGGACCCAGTACTTC,CAWSWGLGGTQYF
TRBV6-5,-,TRBJ2-2,once,TGTGCCAGCAGTTACTCGGAGGTGAACACCGGGGAGCTGTTTTTT,CASSYSEVNTGELFF
TRBV5-1,-,TRBJ1-1,-,TGCGCCAGCAGGTTCACAGGGTGGGAGACTGAAGCTTTCTTT,CASRFTGWETEAFF
TRBV5-4,TRBD1,TRBJ2-5,-,TGTGCCAGCAGCCTGCCTACAGGGGCTGGAGAGACCCAGTACTTC,CASSLPTGAGETQYF
TRBV19,TRBD2,TRBJ2-7,-,TGTGCCACTAAGGACCCGGGACTAAACAACGAGCAGTACTTC,CATKDPGLNNEQYF
TRBV29-1,TRBD1,TRBJ1-2,-,TGCAGCGTTTATACAGGGGAAGAGAACGGCTACACCTTC,CSVYTGEENGYTF
TRBV5-1,TRBD1,TRBJ2-3,-,TGCGCCAGCAGCATACATCCGGGACAGGGGGTTGGTACGCAGTATTTT,CASSIHPGQGVGTQYF
TRBV19,-,TRBJ2-6,once,TGTGCCAGTAGTATAGGCAGCAGCCCAGGGTATTCTGGGGCCAACGTCCTGACTTTC,CASSIGSSPGYSGANVLTF
TRBV7-6,TRBD1,TRBJ2-3,once,TGTGCCAGCAGCCCTAGAGTGGGACAGAACACAGATACGCAGTATTTT,CASSPRVGQNTDTQYF
TRBV28,TRBD1,TRBJ2-3,-,TGTGCCAGCAGCCAAACCGGGACAGGGAGTTTCCCAGATACGCAGTATTTT,CASSQTGTGSFPDTQYF
TRBV28,TRBD2,TRBJ2-1,-,TGTGCCAGCAGCTTACCGGGACTAGCGTACAATGAGCAGTTCTTC,CASSLPGLAYNEQFF
TRBV7-2,TRBD2,TRBJ2-3,-,TGTGCCAGCAGCTCAAGGGGCCTAGCGGGACCTCCCACAGATACGCAGTATTTT,CASSSRGLAGPPTDTQYF
TRBV28,TRBD1,TRBJ2-7,-,TGTGCCAGCATTAGTCCAGGGGGCCCCATCGGCGAGCAGTACTTC,CASISPGGPIGEQYF
TRBV7-8,-,TRBJ1-4,-,TGTGCCAGCAGCTTCTCCGGAGGGATTAATGAAAAACTGTTTTTT,CASSFSGGINEKLFF
TRBV5-1,TRBD1,TRBJ1-2,-,TGCGCCAGCAGCTTCGCAGGGGGCGCCGGGGGCTATGGCTACACCTTC,CASSFAGGAGGYGYTF
TRBV11-2,-,TRBJ2-5,-,TGTGCCAGCAGCATATCCAGAGGGTTCCAAGAGACCCAGTACTTC,CASSISRGFQETQYF
TRBV6-5,TRBD2,TRBJ2-7,few,TGTGCCAGCACGGGGGGAATCAAACGCGAGCAGTACTTC,CASTGGIKREQYF
TRBV6-4,-,TRBJ2-1,-,TGTGCCAGCAGTGACCCTTTCCCCAAGATGCGATTTGGTGAGCAGTTCTTC,CASSDPFPKMRFGEQFF
TRBV5-6,-,TRBJ1-2,once,TGTGCCAGTCTCCATAGCCTTGTCAATTTAAATTATGGCTACACCTTC,CASLHSLVNLNYGYTF
TRBV18,-,TRBJ1-1,-,TGTGCCAGCAGGGGGGGTTCGGTGAACACTGAAGCTTTCTTT,CASRGGSVNTEAFF
TRBV6-2/TRBV6-3,TRBD1,TRBJ1-1,-,TGTGCCAGCAGTTGGGGACAGCTGAACACTGAAGCTTTCTTT,CASSWGQLNTEAFF
TRBV10-1,TRBD2,TRBJ2-1,once,TGCGCCAGCAGTGAGTCTAGCGGGATTAGGAATGAGCAGTTCTTC,CASSESSGIRNEQFF
TRBV6-2/TRBV6-3,TRBD1,TRBJ1-6,-,TGTGCCAGCAGTGACCGACAGGGAACGTCACCCCTCCACTTT,CASSDRQGTSPLHF
TRBV4-3,TRBD2,TRBJ2-1,-,TGCGCCAGCAGCCAAGAGTTCGGGGGGTCCTACAATGAGCAGTTCTTC,CASSQEFGGSYNEQFF
TRBV12-3/TRBV12-4,-,TRBJ1-2,-,TGTGCCAGCAGTCCCGACAAGGTCAATGACTACACCTTC,CASSPDKVNDYTF
TRBV11-2,-,TRBJ2-1,-,TGTGCCAGCAGCTTAGCGGGGCAGGGGGGTAATGAGCAGTTCTTC,CASSLAGQGGNEQFF
TRBV7-2,TRBD2,TRBJ2-3,-,TGTGCCAGCAGCGTGACTAGCGGGGGAAGCACAGATACGCAGTATTTT,CASSVTSGGSTDTQYF